One and the same sample provided the 14 T cell receptor beta chains below, sequenced in a study of CD8 T cells in Susac syndrome. Reverse transcription of about 0.45 to 1 ug RNA used random hexamers. TCRdb re-called the immunoSEQ multiplex PCR reads through MiXCR, storing one row per CDR3 protein. The sample lists roughly 200,000 distinct CDR3 sequences; roughly 95% were seen once. The sequencing input was CD4+ T cells from PBMCs. The origin of the receptors is a human donor with multiple sclerosis.

The gene calls are TRBV4-1 and TRBJ2-1; 9 nucleotides match TRBD1. The germline V gene has CDR1 MGHRA and CDR2 YSYEKL. Unmatched junction bases numbered 5, after V lost 4 bases and J lost 7 bases. The CDR3 runs to 14 residues. CDR3 in DNA: TGCGCCAGCAGCCTGGAGACAGGGGGAAATGAGCAGTTCTTC. This sequence encodes CASSLETGGNEQFF.

CDR3 amino acids: CSASHTGPGYGYTF. CDR3 DNA sequence: TGCAGTGCTAGCCATACAGGGCCGGGCTATGGCTACACCTTC. The chain is built from TRBV20-1 and TRBJ1-2, with D perhaps matching TRBD1 (6 bases). There are 14 residues in the CDR3. Looked up from germline, CDR1 is DFQATT and CDR2 is SNEGSKA (reference sequence). Trimming cost V 3 bases and J 4 bases, with 15 bases left between them.

The chain uses TRBV20-1 and TRBJ1-5; D is ambiguous. The CDR3 runs 12 residues. The V and J ends lost 2 bases and 4 bases respectively, with 6 bases between them. Germline lookup yields CDR1 DFQATT and CDR2 SNEGSKA (reference sequence). CDR3 sequence (DNA): TGCAGTGCTAGACAGGAGAATCAGCCCCAGCATTTT. Protein product: CSARQENQPQHF.

The rearrangement links TRBV4-3 to TRBJ2-1; TRBD2 agrees at 10 bases. Germline CDR1 reads LGHNA; CDR2 reads YSLEER. The ends lost 0 bases at V and 7 bases at J; junction bases unmatched: 12. The length of the CDR3 is 18 residues. CDR3 amino acids: CASSQDWLAGVGGNEQFF. The CDR3 coding sequence is TGCGCCAGCAGCCAAGATTGGCTAGCGGGGGTTGGAGGTAATGAGCAGTTCTTC.

This rearrangement joins TRBV6-5 to TRBJ2-1, with D uncertain. The CDR3 extends over 15 amino acids. The germline gives CDR1 MNHEY, CDR2 SVGAGI. The V and J ends lost 6 bases and 3 bases respectively, with 15 bases between them. CDR3 nucleotides: TGTGCCAGCAGCCCGGACCGATCAAACTACAATGAGCAGTTCTTC. It yields the protein CASSPDRSNYNEQFF.

The chain joins TRBV3-1 to TRBJ2-3, with D tentatively TRBD2 (5 bases). This CDR3 region has 15 residues. CDR1 is LGHDT, CDR2 YNNKEL, per germline (reference sequence). With 0 bases removed from V and 5 bases from J, the gap between germline ends came to 12 bases. This chain's CDR3 is CASSQEGLAVDTQYF. The CDR3 region has the DNA TGTGCCAGCAGCCAAGAGGGTCTAGCAGTAGATACGCAGTATTTT.

The rearrangement uses TRBV20-1 and TRBJ2-3; 7 bases are a match to TRBD2. The germline CDR1 and CDR2 sequences are DFQATT and SNEGSKA (reference sequence). Trimming at V came to 5 bases and at J to 0 bases, leaving 5 bases not matched to a gene. The CDR3 runs to 14 residues. CDR3 sequence reads: CSASQTSSTDTQYF. For the CDR3, the DNA is TGCAGTGCTTCCCAGACTAGCAGCACAGATACGCAGTATTTT.

This chain uses TRBV3-1 with TRBJ1-6, with 7 bases that match TRBD1. The CDR3 spans 17 residues. The germline V gene has CDR1 LGHDT and CDR2 YNNKEL (reference sequence). After removal of 1 base from V and 10 bases from J, the junction contained 13 bases not matched to a gene. The CDR3 coding sequence is TGTGCCAGCAGCCAAGTAGGCACAGGGGTATGGGGATCACCCCTCCACTTT. Protein product: CASSQVGTGVWGSPLHF.

The chain links TRBV18 to TRBJ2-1; the match to TRBD1 covers 7 bases. V lost 5 bases, J lost 7 bases, and 20 bases stayed unmatched. Germline V gene data show CDR1 as KGHSH and CDR2 as LQKENI. The CDR3 consists of 18 residues. The CDR3 loop is CASSVKTQQGSVGNEQFF. CDR3 bases: TGTGCCAGCTCAGTCAAAACTCAACAGGGGTCAGTGGGTAATGAGCAGTTCTTC.

The chain couples TRBV29-1 to TRBJ2-2; D uncertain. From germline, CDR1 is SQVTM and CDR2 ANQGSEA. V was shortened by 2 bases and J by 8 bases, with 12 bases between the two germline ends. The CDR3 is made up of 13 amino acids. This chain's CDR3 is CSVETALSGELFF. The CDR3 nucleotides read TGCAGCGTTGAAACAGCCCTTTCAGGGGAGCTGTTTTTT.

The CDR3 sequence: CSVRTSGVYNEQFF. DNA of the CDR3: TGCAGCGTTAGGACTAGCGGGGTTTACAATGAGCAGTTCTTC. This chain links TRBV29-1 with TRBJ2-1, with 12 bases lining up with TRBD2. J was trimmed by 4 bases and V by 5 bases; bases with no gene match: 3. CDR3 size: 14 residues. Germline assignment: CDR1 SQVTM and CDR2 ANQGSEA.

V gene TRBV2 combines with J gene TRBJ2-1; no definite D call. Germline CDR1 and CDR2: SNHLY and FYNNEI. This CDR3 has 14 amino acids. Trimming took off 6 bases at V and 8 bases at J, with 17 bases between the two ends. This chain's CDR3 is CASSADPTFDEQFF. The CDR3 region has the DNA TGTGCCAGCAGCGCGGACCCCACATTCGATGAGCAGTTCTTC.

The chain employs TRBV5-1 and TRBJ1-3, with a tentative D call TRBD1 (5 bases). This CDR3 is 15 amino acids long. The V gene's germline CDR1 is SGHRS and CDR2 YFSETQ. The V and J ends lost 0 bases and 4 bases respectively, with 11 bases between them. As DNA, the CDR3 is TGCGCCAGCAGCTTGGGTTCGGGGGACGGAAACACCATATATTTT. This codes for CASSLGSGDGNTIYF.

The chain links TRBV24-1 to TRBJ2-7; 10 bases map to TRBD1. Germline trimming cut 4 bases from V and 5 bases from J; bases unmatched to any gene: 1. This CDR3 contains 13 residues. The germline CDR1 and CDR2 sequences are KGHDR and SFDVKD. The CDR3 spells CATSEGQGNEQYF. The DNA for the CDR3 is TGTGCCACCAGTGAGGGACAGGGGAACGAGCAGTACTTC.